These T cell receptor beta chains were read from a single sample in a study of blood T cell repertoires in COVID-19. Data came from immunoSEQ multiplex PCR; TCRdb stores just in-frame clones and leaves some out. The profile covers roughly 50,000 clones, with about 82% appearing a single time and 10% to 15% taken by the ten largest. The sample comprised peripheral blood. Receptor source: a man between 65 and 85 years old with active COVID-19. CDR3s include the opening cysteine and the closing phenylalanine or tryptophan. The D gene is left open where the match is weak. The size field is filled for only some rows; it gives once, few, many or a size class.

V	D	J	size	CDR3	DNA
TRBV2	TRBD1	TRBJ1-2	NA	CASGEGQGVGYTF	TGTGCCAGTGGGGAGGGACAGGGTGTCGGCTACACCTTC
TRBV18	NA	TRBJ1-1	NA	CASSRDPNTEAFF	TGTGCCAGCTCCCGGGATCCGAACACTGAAGCTTTCTTT
TRBV29-1	TRBD1	TRBJ1-5	NA	CSVSGGSNQPQHF	TGCAGCGTGTCAGGGGGGAGCAATCAGCCCCAGCATTTT
TRBV9	NA	TRBJ1-2	once	CASSVFGRGNGYTF	TGTGCCAGCAGCGTATTCGGCAGGGGTAACGGCTACACCTTC
TRBV7-9	NA	TRBJ1-1	NA	CASSLGGGNTEAFF	TGTGCCAGCAGCTTAGGGGGAGGGAACACTGAAGCTTTCTTT
TRBV7-9	TRBD1	TRBJ1-2	NA	CASSLDRDRSYGYTF	TGTGCCAGCAGCTTAGACCGGGACAGGTCATATGGCTACACCTTC
TRBV5-5	NA	TRBJ1-2	once	CASSLLSNYGYTF	TGTGCCAGCAGCTTGCTATCTAACTATGGCTACACCTTC
TRBV4-2	TRBD1	TRBJ1-4	NA	CASSKDRENEKLFF	TGTGCCAGCAGTAAGGACAGGGAGAATGAAAAACTGTTTTTT
TRBV7-2	NA	TRBJ1-1	once	CASSLLGGGYTEAFF	TGTGCCAGCAGCTTATTAGGGGGTGGGTACACTGAAGCTTTCTTT
TRBV19	TRBD1	TRBJ1-4	NA	CASSPRTGLGEKLFF	TGTGCCAGTAGTCCCAGGACAGGGTTGGGTGAAAAACTGTTTTTT
TRBV6-5	TRBD1	TRBJ2-7	NA	CASRPRQGAPYEQYF	TGTGCCAGCAGACCCCGACAGGGCGCGCCCTACGAGCAGTACTTC
TRBV12-5	TRBD1	TRBJ1-5	NA	CASGTGQGGNQPQHF	TGTGCTAGTGGCACTGGACAGGGCGGCAATCAGCCCCAGCATTTT
TRBV10-3	TRBD1	TRBJ1-5	NA	CAISGQTGGGQPQHF	TGTGCCATCAGTGGGCAGACAGGGGGGGGTCAGCCCCAGCATTTT
TRBV7-8	TRBD2	TRBJ2-7	NA	CASSLGLAGQEQYF	TGTGCCAGCAGCTTAGGACTAGCGGGGCAAGAGCAGTACTTC
TRBV5-1	NA	TRBJ1-1	NA	CASSLSLQGNTEAFF	TGCGCCAGCAGCCTCAGTCTACAGGGGAACACTGAAGCTTTCTTT
TRBV7-9	NA	TRBJ1-3	NA	CASSRTATLSGNTIYF	TGTGCCAGCAGCCGGACAGCTACGCTCTCTGGAAACACCATATATTTT
TRBV5-8	TRBD1	TRBJ1-2	NA	CASSLITGTGANYGYTF	TGTGCCAGCAGCCTTATTACCGGGACAGGGGCGAACTATGGCTACACCTTC
TRBV4-3	NA	TRBJ2-1	NA	CASSLGRTASYNEQFF	TGCGCCAGCAGCCTGGGTCGGACAGCCTCCTACAATGAGCAGTTCTTC
TRBV7-2	TRBD1	TRBJ1-1	few	CASSVQGAYTEAFF	TGTGCCAGCAGCGTACAGGGGGCGTACACTGAAGCTTTCTTT
TRBV18	NA	TRBJ2-1	NA	CASSPPGRGAGEQFF	TGTGCCAGCTCACCACCCGGCAGGGGGGCTGGAGAGCAGTTCTTC